The T cell receptor beta chain under discussion was sequenced for a study of T cell responses to AZD1222 COVID-19 vaccine. Findings and caveats of the study: Nearly half of spike-specific TCRs reportedly go after variant regions that carry no mutations. Regions 160-218 and 743-854 dominated among vaccine-associated CD4 TCRs spanning spike.

Notes on this clone: Its antigen is not identified.

The protocol was immunoSEQ multiplex PCR, while the TCRdb copy is restricted to in-frame clones and leaves out a portion. Of some 69,000 clones listed, about 85% are singletons. The sample in question was peripheral blood, obtained on day 0 of AZD1222 vaccination. The TCR comes from an adult in good health.

The CDR3 protein is CASSPSGTEAFF. DNA of the CDR3: TGTGCCAGCAGCCCATCGGGCACTGAAGCTTTCTTT. The V call is TRBV12-3 or TRBV12-4, the J call TRBJ1-1; D not certain. Between the trimmed V and J ends, which lost 6 bases and 4 bases, there was a span of 9 bases. The CDR3 has 12 residues.